Shown below are 5 T cell receptor beta chains from a single sample sequenced in a study of cytomegalovirus exposure and HLA in healthy donors. Primers included in the PCR were 60 Vbeta and 13 Jbeta primers. Method: immunoSEQ multiplex PCR; TCRdb's copy keeps in-frame clones and lacks some. In the table there are roughly 140,000 clones, 78% of which are singletons. The sequenced sample was PBMCs. All receptors come from a male donor in good health and CMV-seronegative.

This rearrangement joins TRBV19 to TRBJ1-5; weak D call: TRBD1 (6 bases). CDR3 length: 16 amino acids. The V gene lost 7 bases and the J gene lost 2 bases, with 18 bases spanning the gap. Germline values: CDR1 LNHDA, CDR2 SQIVND (reference sequence). CDR3 region: CASTLLGGGGNQPQHF. CDR3 in DNA: TGTGCCAGTACCCTCCTCGGGGGGGGCGGCAATCAGCCCCAGCATTTT.

This chain uses TRBV30 with TRBJ1-1, with D perhaps TRBD1 (5 bases). V dropped 3 bases and J dropped 6 bases, with 11 bases sitting between them. This CDR3 comprises 12 residues. CDR1 and CDR2 (germline): GTSNPN, SVGIG (reference sequence). CDR3 sequence (DNA): TGTGCCTGGAGGGGGGGGTTCCCTGAAGCTTTCTTT. It translates to CAWRGGFPEAFF.

This sequence joins TRBV10-2 and TRBJ2-5, with TRBD2 matching 11 bases. The CDR3 has 15 residues. Per the germline V gene, CDR1 is WSHSY and CDR2 is SAAADI. The V gene end was trimmed by 5 bases and the J gene end by 1 base; junction bases not matched to a gene: 3. The CDR3 loop reads CASSPLAGVQETQYF. The CDR3 DNA follows: TGCGCCAGCAGTCCACTAGCGGGGGTCCAAGAGACCCAGTACTTC.

This clone was recorded a few times. V is TRBV4-2 and J is TRBJ2-1; 8 bases are shared with TRBD2. The CDR3 is made up of 16 amino acids. Trimming took 1 base from V and 7 from J; bases not matched to a gene: 9. In germline, CDR1 is LGHNA, CDR2 YNFKEQ. CDR3 in DNA: TGTGCCAGCAGCCAAGGAGAGGGGACGGGAGGGAATGAGCAGTTCTTC. This translates into CASSQGEGTGGNEQFF.

The CDR3 bases are TGTGCCAGCAGCTTTCTAGCGGGAGGGAGCTCCTACAATGAGCAGTTCTTC. Its translation is CASSFLAGGSSYNEQFF. The chain recombines TRBV5-5 with TRBJ2-1; TRBD2 matches 12 bases. The CDR3 is 17 residues long. The germline V gene encodes CDR1 SGHKS and CDR2 YYEKEE (reference sequence). The ends lost 2 bases at V and 0 bases at J; junction bases unmatched: 3.